This T cell receptor (beta chain) was identified in a study of shared clonotypes between healthy human individuals. Study outcomes and limitations: Memory subsets generally showed smaller estimated richness than naive subsets did. Investigators collected only blood, and repertoires in tissues likely differ.

Method: immunoSEQ multiplex PCR; TCRdb's copy keeps in-frame clones and lacks some. The table has some 2,500,000 clones, 85% to 95% seen once. Splitting of CD4+ cells produced CD45RA+ naive and CD45RA-negative memory subsets. The table lists this clone with a count of one. The antigen is not known. V gave up 7 bases and J gave up 1 base, with 14 bases separating them. The CDR3 consists of 15 residues. Germline CDR1 reads SNHLY; CDR2 reads FYNNEI. This sequence originates from a man younger than 30 in good health. Some clones in this sample may be carry-over from other donors' samples. The J gene is TRBJ2-1, the V gene TRBV2; D may match TRBD1 or TRBD2 (5 bases each). The specimen was naive CD4+ T cells from PBMCs. Subset: CD45RA+ positively selected. This chain's CDR3 is CASKGESGSYNEQFF. In nucleotides, the CDR3 is TGTGCCAGCAAAGGGGAATCGGGGTCCTACAATGAGCAGTTCTTC.